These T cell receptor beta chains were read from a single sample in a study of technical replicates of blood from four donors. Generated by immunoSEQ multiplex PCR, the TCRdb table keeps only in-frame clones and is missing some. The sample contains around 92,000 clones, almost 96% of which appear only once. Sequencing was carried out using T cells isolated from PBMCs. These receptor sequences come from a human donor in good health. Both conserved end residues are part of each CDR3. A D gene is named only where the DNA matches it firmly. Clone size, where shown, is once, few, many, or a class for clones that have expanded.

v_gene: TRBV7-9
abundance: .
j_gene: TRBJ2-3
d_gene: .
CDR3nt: TGTGCCAGCAGCCGGCAGACAACCAAATTCACAGATACGCAGTATTTT
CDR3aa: CASSRQTTKFTDTQYF

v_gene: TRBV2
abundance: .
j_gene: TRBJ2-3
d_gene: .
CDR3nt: TGTGCCAGCAGTGAATATGTGGATACGCAGTATTTT
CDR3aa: CASSEYVDTQYF

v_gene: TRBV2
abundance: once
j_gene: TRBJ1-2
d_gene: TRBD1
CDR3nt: TGTGCCAGCAGTCAGACAGGGGCCTATGAATATGGCTACACCTTC
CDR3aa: CASSQTGAYEYGYTF

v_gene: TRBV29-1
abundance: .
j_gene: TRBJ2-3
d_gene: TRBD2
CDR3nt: TGCAGCGCCGGGGGGGGGATGGCAGATACGCAGTATTTT
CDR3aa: CSAGGGMADTQYF

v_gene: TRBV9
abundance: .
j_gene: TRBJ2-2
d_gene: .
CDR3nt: TGTGCCAGCAGCGTAGGGGGAGGGGGAATGACCGGGGAGCTGTTTTTT
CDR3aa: CASSVGGGGMTGELFF

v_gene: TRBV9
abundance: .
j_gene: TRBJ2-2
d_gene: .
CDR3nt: TGTGCCAGCAGCTTTGGAGGTAGTAGGGACACCGGGGAGCTGTTTTTT
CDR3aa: CASSFGGSRDTGELFF

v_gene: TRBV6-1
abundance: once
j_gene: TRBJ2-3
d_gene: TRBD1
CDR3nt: TGTGCCAGCACCAGACAGGGTCGCACAGATACGCAGTATTTT
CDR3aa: CASTRQGRTDTQYF

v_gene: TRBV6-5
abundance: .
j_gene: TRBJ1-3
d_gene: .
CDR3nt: TGTGCCAGCAGCGCAGGGGTGAACTCTGGAAACACCATATATTTT
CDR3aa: CASSAGVNSGNTIYF

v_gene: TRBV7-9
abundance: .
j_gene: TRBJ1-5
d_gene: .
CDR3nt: TGTGCCAGCAGCTTATGGAGTTTTGTCAGGGGAGATCAGCCCCAGCATTTT
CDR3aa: CASSLWSFVRGDQPQHF

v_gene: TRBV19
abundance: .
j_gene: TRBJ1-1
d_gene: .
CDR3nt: TGTGCCAGCACAGGGCCAGGGACCACTGAAGCTTTCTTT
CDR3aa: CASTGPGTTEAFF

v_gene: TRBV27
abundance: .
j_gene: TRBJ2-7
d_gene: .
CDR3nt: TGTGCCAGCAGTTTAAGGGCAACTTCAACAGGGTTAACCTACGAGCAGTACTTC
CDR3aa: CASSLRATSTGLTYEQYF

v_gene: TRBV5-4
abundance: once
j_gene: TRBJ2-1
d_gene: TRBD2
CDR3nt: TGTGCCAGCAGCTCGGGACTAGCGGGAGTTTCCTACAATGAGCAGTTCTTC
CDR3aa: CASSSGLAGVSYNEQFF

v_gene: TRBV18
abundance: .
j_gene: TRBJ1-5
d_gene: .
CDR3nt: TGTGCCAGCTCAGAAGGCAGGGGGCCCCAGCATTTT
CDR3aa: CASSEGRGPQHF

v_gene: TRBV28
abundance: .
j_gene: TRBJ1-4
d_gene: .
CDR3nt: TGTGCCAGCACTTCTGCAGGTTTCGGTGAAAAACTGTTTTTT
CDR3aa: CASTSAGFGEKLFF

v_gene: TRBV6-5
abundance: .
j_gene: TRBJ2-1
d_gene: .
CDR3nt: TGTGCCAGCAGTTCCGGGACATCACTCTACAATGAGCAGTTCTTC
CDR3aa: CASSSGTSLYNEQFF

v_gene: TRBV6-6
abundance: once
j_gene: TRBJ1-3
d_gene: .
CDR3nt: TGTGCCAGCAGTTCCGGGGGGCGTCGTGGAAACACCATATATTTT
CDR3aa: CASSSGGRRGNTIYF

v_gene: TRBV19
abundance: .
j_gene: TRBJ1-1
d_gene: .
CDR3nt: TGTGCCAGTAGAGACAGGACCAAAAGTCGTGTCACTGAAGCTTTCTTT
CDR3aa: CASRDRTKSRVTEAFF

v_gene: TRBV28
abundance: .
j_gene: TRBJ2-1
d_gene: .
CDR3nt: TGTGCCAGCAGTTTATTACGATGGTCGGGTGTTAGCGGAAACAATGAGCAGTTCTTC
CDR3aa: CASSLLRWSGVSGNNEQFF

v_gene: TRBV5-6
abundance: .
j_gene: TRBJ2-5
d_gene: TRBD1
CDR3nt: TGTGCCAGCAGCTTGGACAGGGGAGAGACCCAGTACTTC
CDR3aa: CASSLDRGETQYF

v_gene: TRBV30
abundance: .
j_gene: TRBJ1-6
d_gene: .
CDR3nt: TGTGCCTGGAGTGTAGGCTTGGAGTCACCCCTCCACTTT
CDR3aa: CAWSVGLESPLHF

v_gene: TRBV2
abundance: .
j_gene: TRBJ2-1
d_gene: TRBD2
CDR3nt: TGTGCCACCGGACTAGCGGGAGGGGGTGAGCAGTTCTTC
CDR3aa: CATGLAGGGEQFF

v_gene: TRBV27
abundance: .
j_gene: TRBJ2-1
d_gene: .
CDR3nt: TGTGCCAGCAGTGGACGGGTTACAGGCCGCTCCTACAATGAGCAGTTCTTC
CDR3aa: CASSGRVTGRSYNEQFF

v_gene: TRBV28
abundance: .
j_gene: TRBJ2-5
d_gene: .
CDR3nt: TGTGCCAGCAGTTTATCCCCAGGGAGGGAGACCCAGTACTTC
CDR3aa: CASSLSPGRETQYF

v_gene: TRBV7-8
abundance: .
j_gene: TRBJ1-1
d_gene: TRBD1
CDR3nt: TGTGCCAGTGAAGACAGGGGTGGGAACACTGAAGCTTTCTTT
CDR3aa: CASEDRGGNTEAFF

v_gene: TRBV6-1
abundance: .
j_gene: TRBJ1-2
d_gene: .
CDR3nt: TGTGCCAGCAGTGAGATAAGGCCAATACTACATGGCTACACCTTC
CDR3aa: CASSEIRPILHGYTF

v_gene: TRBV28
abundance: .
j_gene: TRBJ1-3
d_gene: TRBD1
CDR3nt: TGTGCCAGCAGATTAGACAGGGTTGCAAACACCATATATTTT
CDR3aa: CASRLDRVANTIYF

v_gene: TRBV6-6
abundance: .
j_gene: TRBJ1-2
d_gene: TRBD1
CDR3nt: TGTGCCAGCAGATTACAGGGGTATGGCTACACCTTC
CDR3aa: CASRLQGYGYTF

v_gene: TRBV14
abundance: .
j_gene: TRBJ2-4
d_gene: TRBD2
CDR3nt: TGTGCCAGCAGCCCAGCGGGGGCCAAAAACATTCAGTACTTC
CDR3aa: CASSPAGAKNIQYF

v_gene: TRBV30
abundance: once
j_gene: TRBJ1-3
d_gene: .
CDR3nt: TGTGCCTGGAGCAGGGGAAGCTCTGGAAACACCATATATTTT
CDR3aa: CAWSRGSSGNTIYF

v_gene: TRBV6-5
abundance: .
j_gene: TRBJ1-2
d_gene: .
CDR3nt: TGTGCCAGCAGTGCCGGACAAGCCTATGGCTACACCTTC
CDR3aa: CASSAGQAYGYTF

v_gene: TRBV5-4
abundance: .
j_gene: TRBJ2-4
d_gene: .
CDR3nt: TGTGCCAGCAGCTCGGGGGGGGACAGGGTACTCATTCAGTACTTC
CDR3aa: CASSSGGDRVLIQYF

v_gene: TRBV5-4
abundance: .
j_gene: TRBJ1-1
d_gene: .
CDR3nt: TGTGCCAGCAGCACAGGGACACTGAACACTGAAGCTTTCTTT
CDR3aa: CASSTGTLNTEAFF

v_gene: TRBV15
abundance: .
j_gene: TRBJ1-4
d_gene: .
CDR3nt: TGTGCCACCAGCAGAGACAGGGACTTTCGGGAAAAACTGTTTTTT
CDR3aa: CATSRDRDFREKLFF

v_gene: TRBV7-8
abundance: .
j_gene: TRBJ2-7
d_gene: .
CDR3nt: TGTGCCAGCAGCCCATCGGGGTCACCGTTGGAGCAGTACTTC
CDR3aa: CASSPSGSPLEQYF

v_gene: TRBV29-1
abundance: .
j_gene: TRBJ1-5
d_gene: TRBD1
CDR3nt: TGCAGCGTCGCTACCGGGACAGGAAATCAGCCCCAGCATTTT
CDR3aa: CSVATGTGNQPQHF

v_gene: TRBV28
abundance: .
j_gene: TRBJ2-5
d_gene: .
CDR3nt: TGTGCCGTACGGGGGGAGACCCAGTACTTC
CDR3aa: CAVRGETQYF

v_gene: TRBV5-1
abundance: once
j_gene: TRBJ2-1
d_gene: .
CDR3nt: TGCGCCAGCAGCGCGCGGGCGGAGGGGCAGTTCTTC
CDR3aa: CASSARAEGQFF

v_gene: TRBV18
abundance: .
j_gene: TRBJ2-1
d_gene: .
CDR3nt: TGTGCCAGCTCACCACGGACGGGGGGCAGCGGGAAAAGCCTACGGGAGGAGCAGTTCTTC
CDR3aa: CASSPRTGGSGKSLREEQFF

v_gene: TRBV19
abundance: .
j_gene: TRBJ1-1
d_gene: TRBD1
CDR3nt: TGTGCCAGTACCCGGGACAGGGGAGTCGTGTCTGAAGCTTTCTTT
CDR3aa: CASTRDRGVVSEAFF

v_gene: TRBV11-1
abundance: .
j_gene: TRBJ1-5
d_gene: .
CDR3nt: TGTGCCAGCAGCTTAGCGCTAGAAATCTCTAGCAATCAGCCCCAGCATTTT
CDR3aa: CASSLALEISSNQPQHF

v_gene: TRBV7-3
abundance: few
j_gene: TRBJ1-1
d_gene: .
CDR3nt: TGTGCCAGCAGCCCCGGACAGTTCATGAACACTGAAGCTTTCTTT
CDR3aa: CASSPGQFMNTEAFF

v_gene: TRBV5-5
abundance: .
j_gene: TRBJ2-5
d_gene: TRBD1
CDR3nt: TGTGCCAGCAGCTCACCAGGACAGGACCAAGAGACCCAGTACTTC
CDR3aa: CASSSPGQDQETQYF

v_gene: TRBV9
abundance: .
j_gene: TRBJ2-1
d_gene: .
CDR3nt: TGTGCCAGCAGCGTAGGGACAGCCCGGGAGCAGTTCTTC
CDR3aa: CASSVGTAREQFF

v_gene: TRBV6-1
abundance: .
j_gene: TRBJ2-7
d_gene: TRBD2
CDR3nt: TGTGCCAGCAGTGATTGGGGCGGGGGATCCTACGAGCAGTACTTC
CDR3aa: CASSDWGGGSYEQYF

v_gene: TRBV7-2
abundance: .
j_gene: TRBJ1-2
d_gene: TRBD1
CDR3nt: TGTGCCAGCAGCTCCAGAACAGGGGCTAGTGGCTACACCTTC
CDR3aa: CASSSRTGASGYTF

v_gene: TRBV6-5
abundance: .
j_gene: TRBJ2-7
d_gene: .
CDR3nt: TGTGCCAGCAGCCCCGGGGTCGAGCAGTACTTC
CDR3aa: CASSPGVEQYF

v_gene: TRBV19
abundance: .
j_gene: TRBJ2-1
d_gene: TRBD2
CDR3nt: TGTGCCAGTAGTACAGGACTAGCGGGTTCCTACAATGAGCAGTTCTTC
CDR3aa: CASSTGLAGSYNEQFF

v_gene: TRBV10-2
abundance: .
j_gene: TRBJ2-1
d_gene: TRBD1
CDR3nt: TGCGCCAGCGAGGGACGGGGACAGGGTGACAATGAGCAGTTCTTC
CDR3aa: CASEGRGQGDNEQFF

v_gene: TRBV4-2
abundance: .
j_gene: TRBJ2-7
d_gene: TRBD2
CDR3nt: TGTGCCAGCAGCCAAGATAGGACTAGCGGGAACTACGAGCAGTACTTC
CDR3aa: CASSQDRTSGNYEQYF

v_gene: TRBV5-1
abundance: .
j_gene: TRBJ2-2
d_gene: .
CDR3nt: TGCGCCAGCAGTTCCGGACAGTTGAACACCGGGGAGCTGTTTTTT
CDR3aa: CASSSGQLNTGELFF

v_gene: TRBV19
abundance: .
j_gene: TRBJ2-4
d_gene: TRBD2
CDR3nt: TGTGCCAGTAGTATTTTAACTAGCGGGTTAGCCAAAAACATTCAGTACTTC
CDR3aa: CASSILTSGLAKNIQYF

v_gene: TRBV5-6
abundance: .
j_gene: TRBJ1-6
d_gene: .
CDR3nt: TGTGCCAGCAGCCAGCTTCCCAGGGTTAATTCACCCCTCCACTTT
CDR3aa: CASSQLPRVNSPLHF

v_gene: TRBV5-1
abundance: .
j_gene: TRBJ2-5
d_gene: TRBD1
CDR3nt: TGCGCCAGCAGCACCACAGGGGAGGAGACCCAGTACTTC
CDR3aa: CASSTTGEETQYF

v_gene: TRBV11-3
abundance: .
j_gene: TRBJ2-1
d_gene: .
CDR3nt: TGTGCCAGCAGCCTTTCTGGACTATTTCGTGGTGAGCAGTTCTTC
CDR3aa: CASSLSGLFRGEQFF